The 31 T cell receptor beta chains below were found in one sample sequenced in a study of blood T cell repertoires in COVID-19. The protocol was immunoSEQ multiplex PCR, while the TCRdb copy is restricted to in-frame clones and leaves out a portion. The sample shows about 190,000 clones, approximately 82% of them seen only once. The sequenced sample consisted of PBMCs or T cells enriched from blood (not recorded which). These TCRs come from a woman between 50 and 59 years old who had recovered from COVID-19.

The CDR3 here is CASAAGTYNEQFF. The CDR3 nucleotides are TGTGCCAGCGCGGCGGGAACCTACAATGAGCAGTTCTTC. The rearrangement joins TRBV7-3 to TRBJ2-1, with TRBD2 as a possible D gene (6 bases). The CDR3 has 13 amino acids. V dropped 8 bases and J dropped 2 bases, with 10 bases sitting between them. The germline V gene has CDR1 SGHTA and CDR2 FQGTGA.

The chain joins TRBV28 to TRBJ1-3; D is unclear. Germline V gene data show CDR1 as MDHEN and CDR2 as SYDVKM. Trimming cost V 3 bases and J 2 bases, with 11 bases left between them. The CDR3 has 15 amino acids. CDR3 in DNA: TGTGCCAGCAGTTTCGGGTCAATCACTGGAAACACCATATATTTT. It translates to CASSFGSITGNTIYF.

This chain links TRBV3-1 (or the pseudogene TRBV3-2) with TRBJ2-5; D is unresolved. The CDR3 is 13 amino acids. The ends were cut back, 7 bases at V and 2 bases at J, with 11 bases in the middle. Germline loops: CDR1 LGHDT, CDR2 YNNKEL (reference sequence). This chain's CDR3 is CASTQRVQETQYF. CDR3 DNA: TGTGCCAGCACCCAGAGAGTTCAAGAGACCCAGTACTTC.

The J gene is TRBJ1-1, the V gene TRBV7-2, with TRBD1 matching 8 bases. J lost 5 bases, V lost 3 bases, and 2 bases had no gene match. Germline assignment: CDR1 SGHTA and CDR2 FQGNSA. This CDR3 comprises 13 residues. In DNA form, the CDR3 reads TGTGCCAGCAGCTTCGGACAGGGAACTGAAGCTTTCTTT. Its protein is CASSFGQGTEAFF.

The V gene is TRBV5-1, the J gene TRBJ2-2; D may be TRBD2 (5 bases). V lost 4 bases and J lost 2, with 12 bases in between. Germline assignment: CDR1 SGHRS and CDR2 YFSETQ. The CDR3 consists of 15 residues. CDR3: CASSLSVANTGELFF. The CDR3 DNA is TGCGCCAGCAGCCTTAGCGTGGCTAACACCGGGGAGCTGTTTTTT. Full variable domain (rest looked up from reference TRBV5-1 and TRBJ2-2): KAGVTQTPRYLIKTRGQQVTLSCSPISGHRSVSWYQQTPGQGLQFLFEYFSETQRNKGNFPGRFSGRQFSNSRSEMNVSTLELGDSALYLCASSLSVANTGELFFGEGSRLTVL.

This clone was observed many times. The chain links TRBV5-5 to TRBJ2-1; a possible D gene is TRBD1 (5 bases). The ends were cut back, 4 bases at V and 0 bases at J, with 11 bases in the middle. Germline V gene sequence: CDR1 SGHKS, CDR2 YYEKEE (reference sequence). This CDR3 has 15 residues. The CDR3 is CASSNGQSSYNEQFF. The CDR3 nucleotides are TGTGCCAGCAGCAATGGACAAAGCTCCTACAATGAGCAGTTCTTC.

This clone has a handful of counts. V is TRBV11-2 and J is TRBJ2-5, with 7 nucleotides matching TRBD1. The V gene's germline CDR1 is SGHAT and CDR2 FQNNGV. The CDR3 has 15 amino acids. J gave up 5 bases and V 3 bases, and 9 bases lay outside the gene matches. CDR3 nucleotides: TGTGCCAGCAGCTTTCTGACGGGACAGACTGAGACCCAGTACTTC. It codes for CASSFLTGQTETQYF.

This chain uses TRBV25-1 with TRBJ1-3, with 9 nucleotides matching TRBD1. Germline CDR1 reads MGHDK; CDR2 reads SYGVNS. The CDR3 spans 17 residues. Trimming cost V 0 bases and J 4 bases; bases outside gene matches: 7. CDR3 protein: CASSEYGTGFWGNTIYF. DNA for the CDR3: TGTGCCAGCAGTGAATACGGGACAGGGTTTTGGGGAAACACCATATATTTT.

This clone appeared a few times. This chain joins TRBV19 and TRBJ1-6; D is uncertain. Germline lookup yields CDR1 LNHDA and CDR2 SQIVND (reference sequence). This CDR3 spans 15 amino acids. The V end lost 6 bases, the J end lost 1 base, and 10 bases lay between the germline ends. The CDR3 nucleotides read TGTGCCAGTAGACCCGGGAATTCCTATAATTCACCCCTCCACTTT. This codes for CASRPGNSYNSPLHF.

The CDR3 DNA is TGTGCCAGCAGCCAAGAAGGGGCCGGGTTCGGGAACACCGGGGAGCTGTTTTTT. As protein: CASSQEGAGFGNTGELFF. The genes are TRBV4-2 and TRBJ2-2, with a weak D call TRBD1 (5 bases). The CDR3 is made up of 18 amino acids. Germline V gene lookup returns CDR1 LGHNA and CDR2 YNFKEQ. V lost 0 bases and J 1 base, leaving 15 bases between the germline ends.

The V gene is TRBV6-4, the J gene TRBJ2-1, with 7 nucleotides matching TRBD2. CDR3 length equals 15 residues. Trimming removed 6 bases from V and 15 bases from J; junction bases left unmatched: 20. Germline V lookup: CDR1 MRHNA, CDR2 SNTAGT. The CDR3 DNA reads TGTGCCAGCAGGTGGGGGGGAGGCGGCGTGACTTTACGGTTCTTC. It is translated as CASRWGGGGVTLRFF.

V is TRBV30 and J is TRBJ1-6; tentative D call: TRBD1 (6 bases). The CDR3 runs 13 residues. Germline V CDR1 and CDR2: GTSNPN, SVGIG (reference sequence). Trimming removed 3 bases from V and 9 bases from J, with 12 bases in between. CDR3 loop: CAWRILGGSPLHF. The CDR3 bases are TGTGCCTGGAGAATTTTAGGGGGTTCACCCCTCCACTTT. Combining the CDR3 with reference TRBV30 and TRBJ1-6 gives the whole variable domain SQTIHQWPATLVQPVGSPLSLECTVEGTSNPNLYWYRQAAGRGLQLLFYSVGIGQISSEVPQNLSASRPQDRQFILSSKKLLLSDSGFYLCAWRILGGSPLHFGNGTRLTVT.

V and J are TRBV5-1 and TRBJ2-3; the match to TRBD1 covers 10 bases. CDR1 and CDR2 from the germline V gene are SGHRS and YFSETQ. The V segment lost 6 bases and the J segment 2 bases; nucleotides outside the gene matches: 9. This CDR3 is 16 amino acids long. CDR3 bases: TGCGCCAGCACCCGGTGGGGGACAGGGGACACAGATACGCAGTATTTT. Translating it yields CASTRWGTGDTDTQYF.

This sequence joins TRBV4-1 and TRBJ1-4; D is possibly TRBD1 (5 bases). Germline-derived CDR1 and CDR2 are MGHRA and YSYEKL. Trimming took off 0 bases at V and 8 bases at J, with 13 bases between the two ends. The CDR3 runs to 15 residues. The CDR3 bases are TGCGCCAGCAGCCAAGAGTTGGCAGGGCGGGAAAAACTGTTTTTT. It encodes CASSQELAGREKLFF.

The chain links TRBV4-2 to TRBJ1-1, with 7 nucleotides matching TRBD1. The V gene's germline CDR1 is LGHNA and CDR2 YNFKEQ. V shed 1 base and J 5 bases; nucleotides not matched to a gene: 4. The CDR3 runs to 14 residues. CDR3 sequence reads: CASSQVTGETEAFF. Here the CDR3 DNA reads TGTGCCAGCAGCCAAGTTACAGGGGAAACTGAAGCTTTCTTT.

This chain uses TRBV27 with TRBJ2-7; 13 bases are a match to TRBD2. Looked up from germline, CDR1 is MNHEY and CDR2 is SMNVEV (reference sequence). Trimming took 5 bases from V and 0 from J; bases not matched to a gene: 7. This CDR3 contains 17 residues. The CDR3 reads CASSGGLAGATSYEQYF. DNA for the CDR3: TGTGCCAGCAGTGGCGGACTAGCGGGAGCAACCTCCTACGAGCAGTACTTC.

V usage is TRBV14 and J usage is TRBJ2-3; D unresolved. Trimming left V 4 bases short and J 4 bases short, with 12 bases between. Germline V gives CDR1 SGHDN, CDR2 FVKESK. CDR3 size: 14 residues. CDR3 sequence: CASSPRAFSDTQYF. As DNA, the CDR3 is TGTGCCAGCAGCCCCCGAGCGTTTTCAGATACGCAGTATTTT.

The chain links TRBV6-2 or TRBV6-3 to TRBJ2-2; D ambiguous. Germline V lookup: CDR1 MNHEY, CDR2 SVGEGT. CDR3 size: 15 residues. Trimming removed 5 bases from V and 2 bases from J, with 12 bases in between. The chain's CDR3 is CASSISVSNTGELFF. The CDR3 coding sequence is TGTGCCAGCAGTATATCGGTGTCAAACACCGGGGAGCTGTTTTTT.

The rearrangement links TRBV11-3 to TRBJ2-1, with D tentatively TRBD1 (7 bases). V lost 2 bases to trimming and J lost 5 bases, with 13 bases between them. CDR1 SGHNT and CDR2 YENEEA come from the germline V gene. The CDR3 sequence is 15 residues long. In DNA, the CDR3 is TGTGCCAGCAGCTTATCAGGGGGGAGCCACAATGAGCAGTTCTTC. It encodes CASSLSGGSHNEQFF.

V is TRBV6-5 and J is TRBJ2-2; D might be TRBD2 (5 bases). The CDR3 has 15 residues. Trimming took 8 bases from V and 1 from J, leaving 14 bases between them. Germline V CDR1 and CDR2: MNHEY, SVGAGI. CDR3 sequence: CASGPGLRNTGELFF. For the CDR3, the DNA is TGTGCCAGCGGTCCGGGGTTACGGAACACCGGGGAGCTGTTTTTT.

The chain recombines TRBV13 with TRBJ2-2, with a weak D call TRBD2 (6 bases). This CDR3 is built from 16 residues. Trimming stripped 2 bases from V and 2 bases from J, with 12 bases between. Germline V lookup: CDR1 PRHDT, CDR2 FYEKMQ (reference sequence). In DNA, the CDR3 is TGTGCCAGCAGCTTATTGCGGCGGGGAAACACCGGGGAGCTGTTTTTT. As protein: CASSLLRRGNTGELFF. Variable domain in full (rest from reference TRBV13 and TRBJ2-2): AAGVIQSPRHLIKEKRETATLKCYPIPRHDTVYWYQQGPGQDPQFLISFYEKMQSDKGSIPDRFSAQQFSDYHSELNMSSLELGDSALYFCASSLLRRGNTGELFFGEGSRLTVL.

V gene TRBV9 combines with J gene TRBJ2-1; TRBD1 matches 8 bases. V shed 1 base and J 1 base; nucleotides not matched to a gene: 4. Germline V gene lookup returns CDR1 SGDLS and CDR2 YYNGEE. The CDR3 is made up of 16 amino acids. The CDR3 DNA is TGTGCCAGCAGCGTAACAGGGGGATTTTCCTACAATGAGCAGTTCTTC. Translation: CASSVTGGFSYNEQFF.

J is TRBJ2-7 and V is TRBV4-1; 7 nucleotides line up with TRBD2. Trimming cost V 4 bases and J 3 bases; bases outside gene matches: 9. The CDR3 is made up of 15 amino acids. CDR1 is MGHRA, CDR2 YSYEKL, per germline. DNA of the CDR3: TGCGCCAGCAGCCTCGGCTCTAGCGGCCTCTACGAGCAGTACTTC. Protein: CASSLGSSGLYEQYF.

The CDR3 protein is CASRGQGVANSPLHF. The CDR3 DNA follows: TGTGCCAGTAGGGGACAGGGGGTCGCTAATTCACCCCTCCACTTT. The chain employs TRBV19 and TRBJ1-6, with 11 bases that match TRBD1. With 6 bases clipped from V and 6 bases from J, the junction kept 4 bases outside the gene matches. CDR1 and CDR2 (germline): LNHDA, SQIVND (reference sequence). The CDR3 is made up of 15 amino acids.

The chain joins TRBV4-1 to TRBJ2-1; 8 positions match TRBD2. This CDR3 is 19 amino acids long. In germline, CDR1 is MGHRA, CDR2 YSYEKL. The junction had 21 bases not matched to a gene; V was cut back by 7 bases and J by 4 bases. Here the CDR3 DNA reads TGCGCCAGCAAAAGCGGCAGAGCGGGAGAGAGACGGGGTTACAATGAGCAGTTCTTC. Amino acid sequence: CASKSGRAGERRGYNEQFF.

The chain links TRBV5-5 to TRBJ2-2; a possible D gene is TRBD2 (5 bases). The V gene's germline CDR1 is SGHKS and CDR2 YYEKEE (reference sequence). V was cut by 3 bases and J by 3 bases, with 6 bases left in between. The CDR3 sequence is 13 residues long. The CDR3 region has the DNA TGTGCCAGCAGCTGGGAGTACACCGGGGAGCTGTTTTTT. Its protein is CASSWEYTGELFF.

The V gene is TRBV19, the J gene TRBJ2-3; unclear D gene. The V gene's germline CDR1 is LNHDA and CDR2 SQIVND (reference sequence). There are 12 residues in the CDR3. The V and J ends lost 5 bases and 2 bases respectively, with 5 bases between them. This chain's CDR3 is CASSGDTDTQYF. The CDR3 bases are TGTGCCAGTAGTGGAGACACAGATACGCAGTATTTT.

The CDR3 reads CASSPVFSSYNEQFF. The DNA of the CDR3 is TGCGCCAGCAGTCCCGTCTTCAGCTCCTACAATGAGCAGTTCTTC. The rearrangement joins TRBV10-1 to TRBJ2-1; D call uncertain. CDR3 size: 15 residues. Germline loops: CDR1 WNHNN, CDR2 SYGVQD (reference sequence). V lost 5 bases to trimming and J lost 0 bases, with 11 bases between them.

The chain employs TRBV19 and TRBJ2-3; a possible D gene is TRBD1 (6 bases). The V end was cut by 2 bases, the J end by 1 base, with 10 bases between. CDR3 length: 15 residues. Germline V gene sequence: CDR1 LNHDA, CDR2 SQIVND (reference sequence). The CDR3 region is CASSIKAGGTDTQYF. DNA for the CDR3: TGTGCCAGTAGTATAAAGGCAGGGGGCACAGATACGCAGTATTTT.

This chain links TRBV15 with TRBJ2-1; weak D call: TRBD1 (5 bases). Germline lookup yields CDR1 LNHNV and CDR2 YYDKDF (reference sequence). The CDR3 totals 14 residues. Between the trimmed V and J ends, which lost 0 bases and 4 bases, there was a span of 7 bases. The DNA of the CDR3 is TGTGCCACCAGCAGAGAAGGGGTGTACAATGAGCAGTTCTTC. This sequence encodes CATSREGVYNEQFF.

The CDR3 coding sequence is TGTGCCAGCAGCAAAGCCAGACGTGCCCCAGGGGAATGGAATCAGCCCCAGCATTTT. Protein sequence: CASSKARRAPGEWNQPQHF. The chain employs TRBV21-1 and TRBJ1-5; TRBD1 reflects the table's D call only, with no check against the DNA. TRBV21-1 counts as a pseudogene. The CDR3 consists of 19 residues.